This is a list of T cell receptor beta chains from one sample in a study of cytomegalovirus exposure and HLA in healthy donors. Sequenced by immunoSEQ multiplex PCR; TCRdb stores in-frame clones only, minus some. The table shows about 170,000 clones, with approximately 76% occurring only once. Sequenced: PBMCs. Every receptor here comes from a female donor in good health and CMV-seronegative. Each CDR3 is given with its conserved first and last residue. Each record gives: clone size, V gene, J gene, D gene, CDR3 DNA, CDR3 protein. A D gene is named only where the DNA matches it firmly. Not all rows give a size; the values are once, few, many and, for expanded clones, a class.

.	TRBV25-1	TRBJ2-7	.	TGTGCCAGCAGTGAATTGCAGGGCCTCTCCTACGAGCAGTACTTC	CASSELQGLSYEQYF
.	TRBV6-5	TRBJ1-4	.	TGTGCCAGCAGTTACAGGGGGTTAACTAATGAAAAACTGTTTTTT	CASSYRGLTNEKLFF
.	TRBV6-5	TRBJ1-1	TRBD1	TGTGCCAGCAGTTACAGGGACAGGGGGCTCCCTGAAGCTTTCTTT	CASSYRDRGLPEAFF
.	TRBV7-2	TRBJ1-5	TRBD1	TGTGCCAGCAGTTCGGACAGGGCTCAGCCCCAGCATTTT	CASSSDRAQPQHF
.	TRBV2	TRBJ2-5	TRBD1	TGTGCCAGCAGTGAAGCGCTTCACAGGGGGCGACGCGAGACCCAGTACTTC	CASSEALHRGRRETQYF
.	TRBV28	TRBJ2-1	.	TGTGCCAGCAGTTTTATCCGCTCCTACAATGAGCAGTTCTTC	CASSFIRSYNEQFF
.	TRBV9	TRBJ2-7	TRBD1	TGTGCCAGCAGCCCTTACCGGGACAGTTCCTACGAGCAGTACTTC	CASSPYRDSSYEQYF
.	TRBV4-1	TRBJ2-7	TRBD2	TGCGCCAGCAGCCAAGGGTCCGGGGGGGGCTACGAGCAGTACTTC	CASSQGSGGGYEQYF
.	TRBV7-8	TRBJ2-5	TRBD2	TGTGCCAGCAGCTTTGTAGCGGGAGTAGGGGAGACCCAGTACTTC	CASSFVAGVGETQYF
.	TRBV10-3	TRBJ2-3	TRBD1	TGTGCCATCAGTGGTACCGGGACAGGGGCCACAGATACGCAGTATTTT	CAISGTGTGATDTQYF
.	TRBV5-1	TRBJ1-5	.	TGCGCCAGCAGCCCCGAGGTGAATCAGCCCCAGCATTTT	CASSPEVNQPQHF
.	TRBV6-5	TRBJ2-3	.	TGTGCCAGCAGTTTAACGACAGCCACAGATACGCAGTATTTT	CASSLTTATDTQYF
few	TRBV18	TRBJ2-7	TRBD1	TGTGCCAGCTCACTGGGACAGCTATTCTCCTACGAGCAGTACTTC	CASSLGQLFSYEQYF
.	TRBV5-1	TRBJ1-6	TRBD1	TGCGCCAGCAGCTTGGGACAGGGGTGGGGTTCACCCCTCCACTTT	CASSLGQGWGSPLHF
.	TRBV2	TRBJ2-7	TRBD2	TGTGCCAGCAGTTGGCTAGCGGGAGGATACGAGCAGTACTTC	CASSWLAGGYEQYF
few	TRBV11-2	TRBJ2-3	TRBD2	TGTGCCAGCAGCCCCCCCCGACTAGCGGGAGGAGGGGCCACAGATACGCAGTATTTT	CASSPPRLAGGGATDTQYF
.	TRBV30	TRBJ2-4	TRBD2	TGTGCCTGGAGTGTACCTAGCGGGAGGGCCTTAAGGAACATTCAGTACTTC	CAWSVPSGRALRNIQYF
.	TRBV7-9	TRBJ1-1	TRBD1	TGTGCCAGCAGCTCCCGACAGGGGTTGGGCACTGAAGCTTTCTTT	CASSSRQGLGTEAFF
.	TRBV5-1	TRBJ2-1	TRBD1	TGCGCCAGCAGCTTGGCCCCCGGGACAGGTTACCAAAATGAGCAGTTCTTC	CASSLAPGTGYQNEQFF
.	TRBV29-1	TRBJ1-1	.	TGCAGCGTTGAAATGGGAGGGCTGGGCACTGAAGCTTTCTTT	CSVEMGGLGTEAFF
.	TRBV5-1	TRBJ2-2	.	TGCGCCAGCAGCTTGGGACAGGCGGCCCCCGGGGAGCTGTTTTTT	CASSLGQAAPGELFF
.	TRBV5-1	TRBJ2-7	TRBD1	TGCGCCAGCAGCCTCGTATCGACAGGGAGCTCCTACGAGCAGTACTTC	CASSLVSTGSSYEQYF
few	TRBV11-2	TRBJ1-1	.	TGTGCCAGCAGCTTAGATCGCACTGAAGCTTTCTTT	CASSLDRTEAFF
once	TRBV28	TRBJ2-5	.	TGTGCCAGCAGAAGAGGCCCCGGGGAGACCCAGTACTTC	CASRRGPGETQYF
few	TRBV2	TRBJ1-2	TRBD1	TGTGCCAGCCTGAGACAGGGAACGGACTATGGCTACACCTTC	CASLRQGTDYGYTF
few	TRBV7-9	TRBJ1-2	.	TGTGCCAGCAGCCTTCACGCGGGGATAGATGGCTACACCTTC	CASSLHAGIDGYTF
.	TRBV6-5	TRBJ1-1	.	TGTGCCAGCAGTTACTCGAAGTCCGAGAGGGCCTTGGAAGCTTTCTTT	CASSYSKSERALEAFF
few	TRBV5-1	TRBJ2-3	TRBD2	TGCGCCAGCAGCTTGGGAGGGTCGGCGGGGGGGACGCCAGATACGCAGTATTTT	CASSLGGSAGGTPDTQYF
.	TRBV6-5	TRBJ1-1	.	TGTGCCAGCAGTTACTCGGGGGGAAACACTGAAGCTTTCTTT	CASSYSGGNTEAFF
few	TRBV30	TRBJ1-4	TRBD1	TGTGCCTGGAGTACGGGACAGGGAAAGGGGGAAAAACTGTTTTTT	CAWSTGQGKGEKLFF
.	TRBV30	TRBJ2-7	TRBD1	TGTGCCTGGACCCGGGACAGGGGTAAGCTCTACGAGCAGTACTTC	CAWTRDRGKLYEQYF
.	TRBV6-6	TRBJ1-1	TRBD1	TGTGCCAGCAGACGACAGGGGACTGAAGCTTTCTTT	CASRRQGTEAFF
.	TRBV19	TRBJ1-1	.	TGTGCCAGTAACGGTTACGTCACTGAAGCTTTCTTT	CASNGYVTEAFF
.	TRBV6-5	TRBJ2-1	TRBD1	TGTGCCAGCAGTCAACGACAGGGGCTCAATGAGCAGTTCTTC	CASSQRQGLNEQFF
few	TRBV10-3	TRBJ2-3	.	TGTGCCACCAAACAGGATCGGAGCACAGATACGCAGTATTTT	CATKQDRSTDTQYF
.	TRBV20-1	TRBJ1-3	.	TGCAGTGCCGGGAGGGGCACCATATATTTT	CSAGRGTIYF
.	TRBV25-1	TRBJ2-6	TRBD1	TGTGCCAGCAGTCAAAGTACAGGGGGCGCTGGGGCCAACGTCCCGACTTTC	CASSQSTGGAGANVPTF
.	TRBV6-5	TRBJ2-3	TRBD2	TGTGCCAGCGGTTCCGGGGGGACGGTGAATACGCAGTATTTT	CASGSGGTVNTQYF
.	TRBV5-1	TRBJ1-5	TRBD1	TGCGCCAGCAGCCCGCCCGGGACAGGGGCATCCAGGGCCCAGCATTTT	CASSPPGTGASRAQHF
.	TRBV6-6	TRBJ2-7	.	TGTGCCAGCAGTTACTCGACGCAGGGTTTCGACGAGCAGTACTTC	CASSYSTQGFDEQYF
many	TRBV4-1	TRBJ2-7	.	TGCGCCAGCAGCCTAGCTCAGCTTCCTCTCCTTTACGAGCAGTACTTC	CASSLAQLPLLYEQYF
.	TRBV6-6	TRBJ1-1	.	TGTGCCAGCAGTCAACGCCAGGGTGGCGAAGCTTTCTTT	CASSQRQGGEAFF
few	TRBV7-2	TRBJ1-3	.	TGTGCCAGCAGCCCGACAGGCTCTGGAAACACCATATATTTT	CASSPTGSGNTIYF
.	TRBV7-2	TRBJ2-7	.	TGTGCCAGCAGCTCCAGTCGGTTAGCGACTACCTACGAGCAGTACTTC	CASSSSRLATTYEQYF
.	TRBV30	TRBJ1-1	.	TGCGCCTGGAAACAGTTTATGCACACTGAAGCTTTCTTT	CAWKQFMHTEAFF